A selection of T cell receptor beta chains follows, all from one sample in a study of cytomegalovirus exposure and HLA in healthy donors. Method: immunoSEQ multiplex PCR; TCRdb's copy keeps in-frame clones and lacks some. The sample consists of about 200,000 clones, roughly 84% of them appearing once. The sequenced sample consisted of PBMCs. The receptors originated from a woman aged 25-40 years in good health and CMV-seropositive. CDR3s include the opening cysteine and the closing phenylalanine or tryptophan. Each record gives: V gene, D gene, J gene, clone size, CDR3 protein, CDR3 DNA. D genes are given only for firm matches. Size is omitted from some rows. Given values are once, few, many or a class for expanded clones.

TRBV7-8	TRBD2	TRBJ2-4	NA	CASSSGGTKNIQYF	TGTGCCAGCAGCTCGGGGGGAACCAAAAACATTCAGTACTTC
TRBV18	NA	TRBJ1-1	NA	CASSPPFGWNTEAFF	TGTGCCAGCTCACCACCGTTCGGGTGGAACACTGAAGCTTTCTTT
TRBV27	TRBD1	TRBJ2-2	NA	CASSSQTGRAGELFF	TGTGCCAGCAGTTCTCAGACAGGGCGGGCCGGGGAGCTGTTTTTT
TRBV6-5	NA	TRBJ2-1	few	CASRTSGVSYNEQFF	TGTGCCAGCAGAACCTCGGGAGTATCCTACAATGAGCAGTTCTTC
TRBV6-1	TRBD1	TRBJ1-1	NA	CASSVSGQGAFF	TGTGCCAGCAGTGTTTCGGGACAGGGGGCTTTCTTT
TRBV28	TRBD1	TRBJ1-2	NA	CASTPGQGRYGYTF	TGTGCCAGCACCCCGGGACAGGGACGGTATGGCTACACCTTC
TRBV2	NA	TRBJ1-1	NA	CASSTDRTTEAFF	TGTGCCAGCAGTACCGACAGGACCACTGAAGCTTTCTTT
TRBV6-5	NA	TRBJ2-1	once	CASRSGGEWLF	TGTGCCAGCAGGTCAGGCGGGGAATGGCTCTTC
TRBV6-6	NA	TRBJ2-1	NA	CASSSHHNEQFF	TGTGCCAGCAGCTCACATCACAATGAGCAGTTCTTC
TRBV27	TRBD2	TRBJ2-7	NA	CASRGFGERGSSYEQYF	TGTGCCAGCAGAGGTTTCGGTGAGCGGGGAAGCTCCTACGAGCAGTACTTC
TRBV6-5	NA	TRBJ2-7	NA	CASSSGEQYF	NA
TRBV2	NA	TRBJ1-1	NA	CARTGHPNTEAFF	TGTGCCAGGACGGGACACCCGAACACTGAAGCTTTCTTT
TRBV5-1	NA	TRBJ2-2	NA	CASSLEPNRLGRGGELFF	TGCGCCAGCAGCTTGGAACCCAACAGACTAGGACGAGGCGGGGAGCTGTTTTTT
TRBV10-3	NA	TRBJ2-5	NA	CAISESRGETQYF	TGTGCCATCAGTGAGTCGAGAGGCGAGACCCAGTACTTC
TRBV27	NA	TRBJ2-1	NA	CASRGTAFRPMSSYNEQFF	TGTGCCAGCCGGGGGACTGCGTTCAGACCGATGAGCTCCTACAATGAGCAGTTCTTC
TRBV27	TRBD1	TRBJ1-5	NA	CASRSDRSAQPQHF	TGTGCCAGCAGATCGGACAGGTCAGCCCAGCCCCAGCATTTT
TRBV4-2	NA	TRBJ2-2	NA	CASSQGGLLGGELFF	TGTGCCAGCAGCCAAGGCGGACTACTAGGCGGGGAGCTGTTTTTT
TRBV6-1	TRBD2	TRBJ2-7	NA	CASRGLAGSYEQYF	TGTGCCAGCAGGGGACTAGCGGGATCCTACGAGCAGTACTTC
TRBV19	TRBD2	TRBJ2-5	NA	CASIQTSAGGETQYF	TGTGCCAGTATCCAGACTAGCGCGGGGGGAGAGACCCAGTACTTC
TRBV18	NA	TRBJ1-1	NA	CASSPRMGRGDTEAFF	TGTGCCAGCTCACCACGGATGGGCAGGGGAGACACTGAAGCTTTCTTT
TRBV4-2	TRBD2	TRBJ2-7	once	CASSQVDGSGDEQYF	TGTGCCAGCAGCCAAGTGGACGGGAGCGGGGACGAGCAGTACTTC
TRBV4-2	NA	TRBJ2-7	NA	CASSQVPGEQYF	TGTGCCAGCAGCCAAGTCCCCGGCGAGCAGTACTTC
TRBV2	NA	TRBJ2-7	once	CASSDWGHGAYEQYF	TGTGCCAGCAGTGACTGGGGGCACGGCGCCTACGAGCAGTACTTC
TRBV6-4	TRBD2	TRBJ2-1	NA	CASSDGASGTNEQFF	TGTGCCAGCAGTGACGGGGCTAGCGGGACCAATGAGCAGTTCTTC
TRBV2	TRBD1	TRBJ1-2	NA	CASSGTGRAYGYTF	TGTGCCAGCAGTGGGACAGGGCGCGCCTATGGCTACACCTTC
TRBV7-2	TRBD1	TRBJ2-3	once	CASSPGGRVEDTQYF	TGTGCCAGCAGCCCAGGGGGCAGGGTAGAAGATACGCAGTATTTT
TRBV7-2	TRBD2	TRBJ2-1	NA	CASSWGLAGVEQFF	TGTGCCAGCAGCTGGGGGCTAGCGGGAGTGGAGCAGTTCTTC
TRBV30	TRBD2	TRBJ2-1	NA	CAWTIGTSGRPAAYNEQFF	TGTGCCTGGACAATAGGGACTAGCGGGAGACCCGCCGCCTACAATGAGCAGTTCTTC